These 32 T cell receptor beta chains originate from one sample sequenced in a study of molecular identifiers for immune sequencing clone quantification. Using its own MiXCR run on the PCR reads, TCRdb lists one record per CDR3 protein. This repertoire shows 65,000 or so distinct CDR3 sequences, about 18% found once; its top ten account for about 1.6%. The sample taken for sequencing was naive CD8+ T cells from blood, with Jurkat cell RNA spiked in. The subset denotes: FACS-sorted CD8+CD4-CCR7+CD45RA+ naive T cells. All receptors come from a human donor in good health. Some libraries in this study had Jurkat cell RNA spiked in.

About this clonotype: This may be a read error: a much more frequent sequence differs by one nucleotide. The chain uses TRBV28 and TRBJ2-5; D is possibly TRBD2 (5 bases). The CDR3 runs to 13 residues. V lost 11 bases to trimming and J lost 2 bases, with 15 bases between them. Looked up from germline, CDR1 is MDHEN and CDR2 is SYDVKM. CDR3 coding DNA: TGTGCCTCCATGATCTGGAGGCAAGAGACCCAGTACTTC. It codes for CASMIWRQETQYF.

This clonotype has at least ten counts. The chain carries TRBV11-1 and TRBJ2-1; TRBD2 aligns across 8 bases. Germline values: CDR1 SGHAT, CDR2 FQDESV (reference sequence). There are 19 residues in the CDR3. Trimming removed 1 base from V and 8 bases from J; junction bases left unmatched: 19. In nucleotides, the CDR3 is TGTGCCAGCAGCTTAGGCGCACTAGCGGATCTCAGCCCGGACCATGAGCAGTTCTTC. Protein: CASSLGALADLSPDHEQFF.

Many counts were recorded for this clonotype. The V call is TRBV29-1, the J call TRBJ2-7; D possibly matches TRBD1 or TRBD2 (5 bases each). The V end lost 0 bases, the J end lost 3 bases, and 12 bases lay between the germline ends. Germline values: CDR1 SQVTM, CDR2 ANQGSEA. This CDR3 has 14 residues. CDR3 sequence reads: CSVEDRSDSYEQYF. The CDR3, as DNA: TGCAGCGTTGAAGATCGTAGCGACAGCTACGAGCAGTACTTC.

Comment on this clonotype: The conserved closing phenylalanine or tryptophan is absent in this CDR3, likely reflecting a read error. The chain carries TRBV7-9 and TRBJ2-7, with D perhaps TRBD1 (5 bases). The CDR3 length is 13 residues. The V gene lost 5 bases and the J gene lost 1 base, with 9 bases spanning the gap. CDR1 and CDR2 (germline): SEHNR, FQNEAQ (reference sequence). In DNA, the CDR3 is TGTGCCAGCAGCCCCAGGGCTTCCTACGAGCAGTACTCC. Its translation is CASSPRASYEQYS.

This clonotype was counted at least ten times. Compared with germline, one end of the junction differs, possibly owing to a read error. The chain links TRBV27 to TRBJ1-5; D unresolved. Germline-derived CDR1 and CDR2 are MNHEY and SMNVEV (reference sequence). The CDR3 has 13 amino acids. This CDR3 reads CASSISSNQPQHF. CDR3 DNA sequence: TGTGCCAGCAGTATATCTTCTAATCAGCCCCAGCATTTT.

This clonotype was detected a few times. The rearrangement uses TRBV19 and TRBJ2-7; no clear D gene. Trimming shortened V by 8 bases and J by 2 bases, and 22 bases separated the two germline ends. The CDR3 runs 16 residues. Germline values: CDR1 LNHDA, CDR2 SQIVND (reference sequence). CDR3 DNA sequence: TGTGCCAGTCGCTCCACCCGCGAGGCGAACCCCTACGAGCAGTACTTC. This translates into CASRSTREANPYEQYF.

This clonotype was detected ten times or more. The V call is TRBV7-8, the J call TRBJ2-7; 16 nucleotides line up with TRBD2. Trimming took 3 bases from V and 2 from J; bases not matched to a gene: 7. The CDR3 totals 18 residues. Germline V gives CDR1 SGHVS, CDR2 FQNEAQ. The CDR3 loop reads CASSLGLAGGTLTYEQYF. The DNA of the CDR3 is TGTGCCAGCAGCTTGGGACTAGCGGGAGGGACCCTAACCTACGAGCAGTACTTC. Full variable domain (missing parts from reference TRBV7-8 and TRBJ2-7): GAGVSQSPRYKVAKRGQDVALRCDPISGHVSLFWYQQALGQGPEFLTYFQNEAQLDKSGLPSDRFFAERPEGSVSTLKIQRTQQEDSAVYLCASSLGLAGGTLTYEQYFGPGTRLTVT.

This clonotype was detected many times. The rearrangement joins TRBV19 to TRBJ1-2; D ambiguous. The CDR3 contains 12 residues. The germline CDR1 and CDR2 sequences are LNHDA and SQIVND (reference sequence). V dropped 10 bases and J dropped 5 bases, with 14 bases sitting between them. CDR3 coding DNA: TGTGCCACCTTATACGGTGTTTATGGCTACACCTTC. This sequence encodes CATLYGVYGYTF.

The chain combines TRBV20-1 with TRBJ1-3; D possibly corresponds to TRBD1 (6 bases). The CDR3 length is 15 residues. V gave up 6 bases and J gave up 0 bases, with 15 bases separating them. The germline V gene has CDR1 DFQATT and CDR2 SNEGSKA (reference sequence). This chain's CDR3 is CSANKQGDSGNTIYF. In DNA, the CDR3 is TGCAGTGCAAATAAACAGGGAGACTCTGGAAACACCATATATTTT.

The CDR3 bases are TGTGCCAGCAGCTCTAGCGGGAGTTGGCCCTACGAGCAGTACTTC. It encodes CASSSSGSWPYEQYF. The chain employs TRBV12-3 or TRBV12-4 and TRBJ2-7; TRBD2 agrees at 10 bases. J lost 2 bases, V lost 6 bases, and 7 bases had no gene match. The CDR3 runs to 15 residues.

This clonotype was recorded many times. The V and J genes are TRBV15 and TRBJ1-3, with unresolved D. V lost 5 bases and J 4 bases, leaving 12 bases between the germline ends. Germline CDR1 is LNHNV and CDR2 is YYDKDF (reference sequence). CDR3 length equals 14 residues. The CDR3 nucleotides are TGTGCCACCAGCCCGGGTTCTGAGGGAAACACCATATATTTT. Translation: CATSPGSEGNTIYF. The full variable domain, rest sourced from reference TRBV15 and TRBJ1-3, is DAMVIQNPRYQVTQFGKPVTLSCSQTLNHNVMYWYQQKSSQAPKLLFHYYDKDFNNEADTPDNFQSRRPNTSFCFLDIRSPGLGDTAMYLCATSPGSEGNTIYFGEGSWLTVV.

This clonotype was seen many times. This chain links TRBV4-1 with TRBJ2-1, with 9 nucleotides matching TRBD2. CDR3 length: 16 amino acids. The germline V gene has CDR1 MGHRA and CDR2 YSYEKL. V gave up 0 bases and J gave up 2 bases; unmatched junction bases: 2. For the CDR3, the DNA is TGCGCCAGCAGCCAAGAAGGCGGGAGGGCCTACAATGAGCAGTTCTTC. Its translation: CASSQEGGRAYNEQFF.

About this clonotype itself: It may be a read error: a sequence one base away is much more abundant. Likely a read error: the CDR3 ends without its conserved phenylalanine or tryptophan. The genes are TRBV7-6 and TRBJ2-1; no firm D call. Trimming stripped 1 base from V and 1 base from J, with 2 bases between. Germline V gives CDR1 SGHVS, CDR2 FNYEAQ. The CDR3 is 13 residues long. The CDR3 nucleotides are TGTGCCAGCAGCTTAGTGTCCTACAATGAGCAGTTCCTC. Protein sequence: CASSLVSYNEQFL.

This clonotype has ten or more counts. This chain links TRBV7-8 with TRBJ2-5; 7 nucleotides agree with TRBD2. The germline gives CDR1 SGHVS, CDR2 FQNEAQ. With 7 bases clipped from V and 7 bases from J, the junction kept 15 bases outside the gene matches. CDR3 size: 15 residues. The CDR3 here is CASTPGLAVPGTQYF. Here the CDR3 DNA reads TGTGCCAGCACTCCCGGGCTAGCGGTCCCCGGGACCCAGTACTTC.

This clonotype has only a few counts. This sequence joins TRBV5-1 and TRBJ2-5; the D is unclear. V was cut by 2 bases and J by 5 bases, with 13 bases left in between. The CDR3 has 14 amino acids. Germline V gives CDR1 SGHRS, CDR2 YFSETQ. CDR3 region: CASSFWWGWETQYF. The CDR3 bases are TGCGCCAGCAGCTTTTGGTGGGGTTGGGAGACCCAGTACTTC.

This clonotype has ten or more counts. DNA of the CDR3: TGTGCCAGCAGTTTATCGCCCGGGACAGGGGGACTTGTGACCCAGTACTTC. Its translation is CASSLSPGTGGLVTQYF. The chain combines TRBV27 with TRBJ2-5, with 11 bases fitting TRBD1. J lost 7 bases, V lost 0 bases, and 10 bases had no gene match. Germline loops: CDR1 MNHEY, CDR2 SMNVEV (reference sequence). This CDR3 is 17 amino acids long.

This clonotype came up many times. V usage is TRBV19 and J usage is TRBJ2-7, with D tentatively TRBD2 (6 bases). Trimming left V 2 bases short and J 2 bases short, with 16 bases between. The CDR3 is 16 amino acids. CDR1 is LNHDA and CDR2 is SQIVND in the germline V gene (reference sequence). The CDR3 sequence: CASSIRGGAGPYEQYF. The CDR3 nucleotides read TGTGCCAGTAGTATAAGAGGAGGGGCAGGTCCCTACGAGCAGTACTTC.

Many counts were recorded for this clonotype. The chain links TRBV4-2 to TRBJ2-4, with D possibly matching TRBD2 (6 bases). The germline V and J ends were trimmed by 1 base and 1 base, with 14 bases remaining between them. CDR3 length: 17 residues. The V gene's germline CDR1 is LGHNA and CDR2 YNFKEQ. The CDR3 region is CASSQGDGRWAKNIQYF. CDR3 nucleotide sequence: TGTGCCAGCAGCCAAGGGGACGGGAGATGGGCCAAAAACATTCAGTACTTC.

In the case of this clonotype: Given a much more abundant clone one base away, this may be a read error. The chain links TRBV27 to TRBJ1-1; D is unresolved. V shed 2 bases and J shed 4 bases, with 11 bases lying between them. In germline, CDR1 is MNHEY, CDR2 SMNVEV (reference sequence). This CDR3 has 14 residues. This chain's CDR3 is CASSLGMMSTEAFF. The CDR3 DNA follows: TGTGCCAGCAGTTTAGGGATGATGAGCACTGAAGCTTTCTTT.

The chain combines TRBV12-3 or TRBV12-4 with TRBJ2-1; TRBD2 aligns across 16 bases. V was pared by 5 bases and J by 2 bases, with 3 bases of the junction left unmatched. The CDR3 has 17 amino acids. In DNA form, the CDR3 reads TGTGCCAGCAGTCCCGGGACTAGCGGGAGGGCCTACAATGAGCAGTTCTTC. Translating gives CASSPGTSGRAYNEQFF.

This clonotype was picked up many times. The chain joins TRBV5-1 to TRBJ2-1, with 13 bases lining up with TRBD2. The CDR3 contains 16 residues. CDR1 and CDR2 (germline): SGHRS, YFSETQ. J gave up 7 bases and V 6 bases, and 10 bases lay outside the gene matches. DNA for the CDR3: TGCGCCAGCACCTGGACTAGCGGGAGTCCCTTAAATGAGCAGTTCTTC. This encodes CASTWTSGSPLNEQFF.

A note on this clonotype: The CDR3 end shows no conserved phenylalanine or tryptophan, and so a read error is likely. The CDR3 DNA sequence: TGTGCCAGCTCACCATCATCCGCGACAGGGACTGAAGCTTTCCTT. Translating gives CASSPSSATGTEAFL. The chain has TRBV18 and TRBJ1-1; 7 bases agree with TRBD1. CDR1 is KGHSH, CDR2 LQKENI, per germline. This CDR3 has 15 amino acids. J was trimmed by 5 bases and V by 2 bases; bases with no gene match: 8.

This clonotype was counted ten times or more. The rearrangement joins TRBV25-1 to TRBJ1-5; D ambiguous. Between the trimmed V and J ends, which lost 7 bases and 1 base, there was a span of 5 bases. The CDR3 runs 12 residues. Germline lookup yields CDR1 MGHDK and CDR2 SYGVNS. The CDR3 spells CASILSNQPQHF. DNA for the CDR3: TGTGCCAGCATTCTGAGCAATCAGCCCCAGCATTTT. The entire variable domain, with the rest obtained from reference TRBV25-1 and TRBJ1-5, is as follows: EADIYQTPRYLVIGTGKKITLECSQTMGHDKMYWYQQDPGMELHLIHYSYGVNSTEKGDLSSESTVSRIRTEHFPLTLESARPSHTSQYLCASILSNQPQHFGDGTRLSIL.

In its sample, this clonotype was seen a few times. Germline is not matched at one junction end, which may reflect a read error. The rearrangement uses TRBV28 and TRBJ1-5, with D unclear. The CDR3 spans 15 residues. Germline V lookup: CDR1 MDHEN, CDR2 SYDVKM. DNA for the CDR3: TGTGCCAGCAGTTTTCGGGGTGTTAGCAATCGGCCCCAGCATTTT. It yields the protein CASSFRGVSNRPQHF. Complete variable domain (other parts from reference TRBV28 and TRBJ1-5): DVKVTQSSRYLVKRTGEKVFLECVQDMDHENMFWYRQDPGLGLRLIYFSYDVKMKEKGDIPEGYSVSREKKERFSLILESASTNQTSMYLCASSFRGVSNRPQHFGDGTRLSIL.

Ten or more counts support this clonotype. The chain employs TRBV7-3 and TRBJ2-7, with a tentative D call TRBD1 (6 bases). The germline V and J ends were trimmed by 5 bases and 3 bases, with 11 bases remaining between them. The CDR3 runs to 13 residues. Germline V gene data show CDR1 as SGHTA and CDR2 as FQGTGA. CDR3 protein: CASSLRDNYEQYF. The CDR3 DNA is TGTGCCAGCAGCCTCCGGGACAACTACGAGCAGTACTTC.

Details on this clonotype: With a much larger clone just one base away, this may be a read error. The chain joins TRBV4-1 to TRBJ2-3, with D maybe TRBD2 (5 bases). The CDR3 is 15 residues long. V lost 1 base and J lost 4, with 12 bases in between. The germline V gene has CDR1 MGHRA and CDR2 YSYEKL. CDR3 loop: CASSQVFGSADTQYF. The CDR3 coding sequence is TGCGCCAGCAGCCAAGTGTTCGGTAGCGCAGATACGCAGTATTTT.

Remarks on this clonotype: At one of its ends the junction is not consistent with the germline gene, which may arise from a read error. V gene TRBV29-1 combines with J gene TRBJ2-3; D is possibly TRBD2 (6 bases). The CDR3 totals 15 residues. The V gene's germline CDR1 is SQVTM and CDR2 ANQGSEA. The CDR3 nucleotides read TGCATCGTTGGAAGTGCCCGGGAGACGACAGATACGCAGTATTTT. As protein: CIVGSARETTDTQYF.

This clonotype was observed at least ten times. This chain uses TRBV20-1 with TRBJ2-3; no clear D gene. The CDR3 loop spans 15 amino acids. Germline CDR1 DFQATT, CDR2 SNEGSKA (reference sequence). V was cut by 1 base and J by 0 bases, with 11 bases left in between. CDR3 DNA: TGCAGTGCTAGAGCAGATTTTACTAGCACAGATACGCAGTATTTT. This sequence encodes CSARADFTSTDTQYF.

This chain uses TRBV5-1 with TRBJ2-1; 13 positions agree with TRBD2. V was clipped by 5 bases and J by 5 bases; unmatched bases: 7. The CDR3 spans 16 residues. Germline V lookup: CDR1 SGHRS, CDR2 YFSETQ. The CDR3 region has the DNA TGCGCCAGCAGGAGGGGGACTAGCGGGATAAACAATGAGCAGTTCTTC. Amino acids: CASRRGTSGINNEQFF.

The sample holds many counts of this clonotype. CDR3 nucleotide sequence: TGCAGTGCTAGGCTCCCCAGGGGTCCGTACGAGCAGTACTTC. Its translation is CSARLPRGPYEQYF. The chain uses TRBV20-1 and TRBJ2-7; tentative D call: TRBD1 (6 bases). Germline V gene lookup returns CDR1 DFQATT and CDR2 SNEGSKA (reference sequence). This CDR3 has 14 amino acids. The germline V and J ends were trimmed by 3 bases and 4 bases, with 16 bases remaining between them.

This clonotype came up many times. The CDR3 nucleotides read TGCGCCAGCAGAAGGGGACTAGCGGGAGGGCCAGAAGAGACCCAGTACTTC. This codes for CASRRGLAGGPEETQYF. The chain links TRBV4-1 to TRBJ2-5; 16 positions match TRBD2. The CDR3 covers 17 residues. Losses at the gene ends were 6 bases for V and 3 bases for J; bases not matched to a gene: 7. Germline CDR1 reads MGHRA; CDR2 reads YSYEKL.

In regard to this clonotype: Given a much more abundant clone one base away, this may be a read error. The rearrangement links TRBV20-1 to TRBJ2-2; TRBD2 might be the D (6 bases). V lost 1 base, J lost 4 bases, and 16 bases lay in between. Germline V gene sequence: CDR1 DFQATT, CDR2 SNEGSKA (reference sequence). The CDR3 has 16 amino acids. DNA of the CDR3: TGCAGTGCTAGAGCGAAGACTAGGCCCCTCACCGGGGAGCTGTTTTTT. Protein sequence: CSARAKTRPLTGELFF.